Detailed here is one T cell receptor beta chain. The data were taken from a study of shared clonotypes between healthy human individuals. Replicate PCRs from sorted subsets contained roughly 190 ng DNA, which is around 30,000 T cell genomes. Using immunoSEQ multiplex PCR, the repertoire was profiled, and TCRdb retains in-frame clones only, with some absent. This sample yields 660,000 or so clones, of which approximately 96% are seen a single time; about 0.11% belongs to the top ten. CD45RO-negative CD8 cells positively selected for CCR7 made up the naive population, which excluded terminally differentiated effector memory CD45RA+ cells. The donors were adults (healthy and HIV-negative) with no recent acute infections or vaccinations. The receptor's source is a woman aged 25 to 39 in good health. Sequenced material: naive CD8+ T cells sorted from blood.

This CDR3 reads CASSALPRQGRTEAFF. CDR3 sequence (DNA): TGTGCCAGCAGTGCCCTCCCCCGACAGGGACGGACTGAAGCTTTCTTT. The chain combines TRBV27 with TRBJ1-1; 7 bases match TRBD1. The V gene's germline CDR1 is MNHEY and CDR2 SMNVEV (reference sequence). The CDR3 has 16 residues. V trimming: 5 bases; J trimming: 5 bases; junction bases outside the gene matches: 14.